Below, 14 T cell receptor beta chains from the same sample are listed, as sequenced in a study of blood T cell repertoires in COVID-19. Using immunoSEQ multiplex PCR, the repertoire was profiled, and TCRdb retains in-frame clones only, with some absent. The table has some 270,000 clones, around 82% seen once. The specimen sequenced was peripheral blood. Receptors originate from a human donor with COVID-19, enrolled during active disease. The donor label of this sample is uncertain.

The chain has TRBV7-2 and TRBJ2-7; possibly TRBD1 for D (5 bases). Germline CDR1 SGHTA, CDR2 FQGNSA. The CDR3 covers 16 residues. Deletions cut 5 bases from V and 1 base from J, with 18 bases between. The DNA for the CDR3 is TGTGCCAGCAGCCCCACTAACTCCCAGGGTTCCTACGAGCAGTACTTC. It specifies CASSPTNSQGSYEQYF.

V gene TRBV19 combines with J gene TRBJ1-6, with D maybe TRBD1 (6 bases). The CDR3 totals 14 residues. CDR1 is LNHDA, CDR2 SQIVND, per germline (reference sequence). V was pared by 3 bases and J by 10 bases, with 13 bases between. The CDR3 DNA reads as TGTGCCAGTAGTATGGTACAGGGTGAATCACCCCTCCACTTT. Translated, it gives CASSMVQGESPLHF.

CDR3 residues: CASSPRPGTSARNEQFF. The DNA of the CDR3 is TGTGCCAGCAGCCCCCGGCCCGGGACTAGCGCCAGGAATGAGCAGTTCTTC. The J gene is TRBJ2-1, the V gene TRBV16; 10 positions agree with TRBD2. Germline V gene lookup returns CDR1 KGHSY and CDR2 FQNENV. With V trimmed by 4 bases and J by 7 bases, 13 bases remained unmatched. This CDR3 spans 17 amino acids. The full variable domain, completed using reference TRBV16 and TRBJ2-1, is GEEVAQTPKHLVRGEGQKAKLYCAPIKGHSYVFWYQQVLKNEFKFLISFQNENVFDETGMPKERFSAKCLPNSPCSLEIQATKLEDSAVYFCASSPRPGTSARNEQFFGPGTRLTVL.

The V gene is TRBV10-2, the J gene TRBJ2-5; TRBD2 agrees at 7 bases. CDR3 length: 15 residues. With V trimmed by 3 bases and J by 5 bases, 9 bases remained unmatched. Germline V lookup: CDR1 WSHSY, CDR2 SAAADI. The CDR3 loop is CASSDRAGAVETQYF. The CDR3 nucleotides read TGCGCCAGCAGTGATCGTGCGGGAGCGGTGGAGACCCAGTACTTC.

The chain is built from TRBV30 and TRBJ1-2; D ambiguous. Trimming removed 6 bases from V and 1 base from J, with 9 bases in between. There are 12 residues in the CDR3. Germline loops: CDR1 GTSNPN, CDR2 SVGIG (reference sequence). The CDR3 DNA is TGTGCCTGCGCACAGATTAACTATGGCTACACCTTC. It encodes CACAQINYGYTF.

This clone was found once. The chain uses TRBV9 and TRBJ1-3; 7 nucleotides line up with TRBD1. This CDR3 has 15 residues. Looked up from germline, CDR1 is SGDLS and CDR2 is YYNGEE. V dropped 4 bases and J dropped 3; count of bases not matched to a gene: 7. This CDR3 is CASSQGRGDGNTIYF. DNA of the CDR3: TGTGCCAGCAGCCAAGGCAGGGGGGATGGAAACACCATATATTTT.

CDR3 region: CASSFTGGTEAFF. In DNA, the CDR3 is TGTGCCAGCAGTTTTACAGGGGGCACTGAAGCTTTCTTT. V is TRBV6-6 and J is TRBJ1-1, with 8 positions matching TRBD1. Trimming cost V 4 bases and J 4 bases; bases outside gene matches: 2. The germline CDR1 and CDR2 sequences are MNHNY and SVGAGI (reference sequence). This CDR3 spans 13 amino acids.

The CDR3 loop is CASSLGRHANTGELFF. Here the CDR3 DNA reads TGTGCCAGCAGCTTGGGGCGACACGCGAACACCGGGGAGCTGTTTTTT. This chain links TRBV5-4 with TRBJ2-2; D is uncertain. Trimming took off 0 bases at V and 0 bases at J, with 9 bases between the two ends. There are 16 residues in the CDR3. The germline gives CDR1 SGHNT, CDR2 YYREEE (reference sequence).

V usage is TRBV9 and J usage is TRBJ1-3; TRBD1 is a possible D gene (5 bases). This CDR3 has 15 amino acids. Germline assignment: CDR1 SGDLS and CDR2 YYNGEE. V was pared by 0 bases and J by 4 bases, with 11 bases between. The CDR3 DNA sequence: TGTGCCAGCAGCGTAGAGGGGCGGGGAGGAAACACCATATATTTT. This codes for CASSVEGRGGNTIYF.

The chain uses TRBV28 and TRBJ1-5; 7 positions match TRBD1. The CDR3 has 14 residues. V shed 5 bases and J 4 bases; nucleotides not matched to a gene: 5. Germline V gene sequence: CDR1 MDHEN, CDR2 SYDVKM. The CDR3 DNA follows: TGTGCCAGCAGTCGGACAGGACTAAATCAGCCCCAGCATTTT. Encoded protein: CASSRTGLNQPQHF.

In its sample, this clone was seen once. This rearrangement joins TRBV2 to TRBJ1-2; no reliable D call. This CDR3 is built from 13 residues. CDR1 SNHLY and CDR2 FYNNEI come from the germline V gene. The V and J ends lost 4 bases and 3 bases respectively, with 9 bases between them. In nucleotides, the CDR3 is TGTGCCAGCAGTGCGGAGATTGACTATGGCTACACCTTC. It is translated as CASSAEIDYGYTF.

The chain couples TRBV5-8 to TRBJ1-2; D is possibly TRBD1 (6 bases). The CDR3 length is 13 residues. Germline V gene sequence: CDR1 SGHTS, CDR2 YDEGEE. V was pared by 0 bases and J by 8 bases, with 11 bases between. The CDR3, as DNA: TGTGCCAGCAGCTTGGACAGGGCTGGCGGCTACACCTTC. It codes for CASSLDRAGGYTF.

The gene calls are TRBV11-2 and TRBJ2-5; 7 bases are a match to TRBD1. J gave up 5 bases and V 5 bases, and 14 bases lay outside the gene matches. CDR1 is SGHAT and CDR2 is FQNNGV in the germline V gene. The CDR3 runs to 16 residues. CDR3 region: CASSLRRAGGQETQYF. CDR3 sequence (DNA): TGTGCCAGCAGCCTCCGGCGGGCAGGGGGTCAGGAGACCCAGTACTTC.

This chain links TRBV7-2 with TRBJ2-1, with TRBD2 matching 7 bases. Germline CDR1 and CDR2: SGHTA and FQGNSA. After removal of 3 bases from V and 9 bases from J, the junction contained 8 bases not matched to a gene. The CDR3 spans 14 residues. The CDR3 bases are TGTGCCAGCAGCTTGGCCCAGGGAGGGGTTGAGCAGTTCTTC. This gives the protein CASSLAQGGVEQFF.